The 28 T cell receptor beta chains below come from one sample, sequenced in a study of shared clonotypes between healthy human individuals. The protocol was immunoSEQ multiplex PCR, while the TCRdb copy is restricted to in-frame clones and leaves out a portion. The sample shows about 480,000 clones, about three quarters of them seen only once. Sequenced: PBMCs. The receptors were gathered from a middle-aged woman in good health. Some clones in this sample may be carry-over from other donors' samples.

The CDR3 spells CASSLFGQGGNQPQHF. CDR3 DNA: TGTGCCAGCAGTTTATTCGGACAGGGAGGCAATCAGCCCCAGCATTTT. J is TRBJ1-5 and V is TRBV28, with TRBD1 matching over 8 bases. Germline trimming cut 1 base from V and 2 bases from J; bases unmatched to any gene: 4. This CDR3 is built from 16 residues. CDR1 is MDHEN and CDR2 is SYDVKM in the germline V gene.

The rearrangement uses TRBV5-1 and TRBJ2-1; 12 bases agree with TRBD2. J lost 2 bases, V lost 4 bases, and 7 bases had no gene match. Germline V gives CDR1 SGHRS, CDR2 YFSETQ. This CDR3 contains 17 residues. The CDR3 region is CASSQGLAGLPYNEQFF. CDR3 DNA sequence: TGCGCCAGCAGCCAGGGACTAGCGGGCCTCCCCTACAATGAGCAGTTCTTC. Full variable domain (remainder filled in from reference TRBV5-1 and TRBJ2-1): KAGVTQTPRYLIKTRGQQVTLSCSPISGHRSVSWYQQTPGQGLQFLFEYFSETQRNKGNFPGRFSGRQFSNSRSEMNVSTLELGDSALYLCASSQGLAGLPYNEQFFGPGTRLTVL.

The chain joins TRBV6-6 to TRBJ2-3, with TRBD2 matching 9 bases. Per germline, CDR1 MNHNY and CDR2 SVGAGI (reference sequence). The CDR3 consists of 15 residues. V gave up 6 bases and J gave up 6 bases; unmatched junction bases: 10. For the CDR3, the DNA is TGTGCCAGCAGACTCTTAGCGGGAGCGGGGGATACGCAGTATTTT. It specifies CASRLLAGAGDTQYF.

The chain carries TRBV5-8 and TRBJ2-7; TRBD2 aligns across 11 bases. Germline V gives CDR1 SGHTS, CDR2 YDEGEE. The CDR3 extends over 18 amino acids. Trimming at V came to 0 bases and at J to 0 bases, leaving 8 bases not matched to a gene. Written as DNA, the CDR3 is TGTGCCAGCAGCTTGGCCTTGTTAGCGGGAGGGAGCTCCTACGAGCAGTACTTC. Protein product: CASSLALLAGGSSYEQYF. The complete variable domain, with remaining parts taken from reference TRBV5-8 and TRBJ2-7, reads EAGVTQSPTHLIKTRGQQATLRCSPISGHTSVYWYQQALGLGLQFLLWYDEGEERNRGNFPPRFSGRQFPNYSSELNVNALELEDSALYLCASSLALLAGGSSYEQYFGPGTRLTVT.

The chain links TRBV15 to TRBJ1-4; no clear D. This CDR3 is 13 amino acids long. V was clipped by 1 base and J by 5 bases, with 5 bases between them. Germline CDR1 reads LNHNV; CDR2 reads YYDKDF (reference sequence). CDR3 in DNA: TGTGCCACCAGCAGAGTGGGAAATGAAAAACTGTTTTTT. It yields the protein CATSRVGNEKLFF.

This clone is a singleton in its sample. The V and J genes are TRBV21-1 and TRBJ2-3; TRBD2 reflects the table's D call only, with no check against the DNA. TRBV21-1 corresponds to a pseudogene. This CDR3 region has 12 residues. DNA of the CDR3: TGTGCCAGCAGGAGGGCGTCAGATACGCAGTATTTT. The encoded protein is CASRRASDTQYF.

J is TRBJ2-7 and V is TRBV11-2; D is unclear. The CDR3 sequence is 15 residues long. Germline CDR1 SGHAT, CDR2 FQNNGV. The ends were cut back, 2 bases at V and 2 bases at J, with 13 bases in the middle. CDR3 coding DNA: TGTGCCAGCAGCTTATTTTTGGACGGAGCCTACGAGCAGTACTTC. Its protein is CASSLFLDGAYEQYF.

V is TRBV10-1 and J is TRBJ2-2, with TRBD2 as a possible D gene (6 bases). Trimming stripped 2 bases from V and 4 bases from J, with 14 bases between. CDR1 is WNHNN and CDR2 is SYGVQD in the germline V gene (reference sequence). This CDR3 has 16 amino acids. The CDR3: CASSEMGAGVTGELFF. The CDR3 DNA is TGCGCCAGCAGTGAGATGGGAGCGGGTGTCACCGGGGAGCTGTTTTTT.

This chain joins TRBV9 and TRBJ2-3; D is ambiguous. The CDR3 is 16 residues long. V lost 4 bases and J lost 1, with 16 bases in between. The V gene's germline CDR1 is SGDLS and CDR2 YYNGEE. CDR3 region: CASSSSSSPGTDTQYF. The CDR3 DNA is TGTGCCAGCAGCTCGTCGTCTTCCCCTGGCACAGATACGCAGTATTTT.

J is TRBJ1-1 and V is TRBV7-8, with 7 nucleotides matching TRBD1. V trimming: 3 bases; J trimming: 2 bases; junction bases outside the gene matches: 6. CDR1 and CDR2 from the germline V gene are SGHVS and FQNEAQ. The CDR3 has 15 residues. CDR3 residues: CASSFGTAANTEAFF. DNA of the CDR3: TGTGCCAGCAGCTTTGGGACAGCTGCTAACACTGAAGCTTTCTTT.

DNA of the CDR3: TGTGCCAGCAGTGACGCCCCATTTACTGAAGCTTTCTTT. As protein: CASSDAPFTEAFF. V gene TRBV6-4 combines with J gene TRBJ1-1; no clear D gene. The CDR3 sequence is 13 residues long. In germline, CDR1 is MRHNA, CDR2 SNTAGT. V was pared by 2 bases and J by 5 bases, with 9 bases between.

The CDR3 loop is CASSITGGPPLEQYF. In nucleotides, the CDR3 is TGTGCCAGCAGTATCACGGGAGGGCCGCCTCTCGAGCAGTACTTC. The V and J genes are TRBV27 and TRBJ2-7; 8 nucleotides line up with TRBD2. Germline CDR1 is MNHEY and CDR2 is SMNVEV (reference sequence). This CDR3 region has 15 residues. V was pared by 5 bases and J by 6 bases, with 12 bases of the junction left unmatched.

The CDR3 nucleotides read TGTGCCAGCAGACGGATTAGCGGCTACGAGCAGTACTTC. This sequence encodes CASRRISGYEQYF. V usage is TRBV6-5 and J usage is TRBJ2-7; TRBD2 is a possible D gene (6 bases). Germline loops: CDR1 MNHEY, CDR2 SVGAGI. There are 13 residues in the CDR3. The ends were cut back, 6 bases at V and 3 bases at J, with 12 bases in the middle.

This chain uses TRBV11-2 with TRBJ2-5; tentative D call: TRBD2 (6 bases). The J call may be faulty, since TRBJ2-7 better matches the DNA end. The CDR3 contains 14 residues. Germline V CDR1 and CDR2: SGHAT, FQNNGV. The CDR3 reads CASSLRLEGSEQYF. The CDR3 DNA sequence: TGTGCCAGCAGCCTAAGGTTGGAGGGATCCGAGCAGTACTTC.

Comments on this clone: A much larger clone differs by one base, so this may be a read error. Other DNA sequences in this sample translate to the same CDR3. This chain joins TRBV6-4 and TRBJ2-2; D may be TRBD2 (5 bases). Germline V gene data show CDR1 as MRHNA and CDR2 as SNTAGT. The CDR3 is made up of 13 amino acids. The CDR3 protein is CASSSNHPGELFF. The CDR3 DNA follows: TGTGCCAGCAGTTCAAACCATCCCGGGGAGCTATTTTTT.

This chain uses TRBV6-1 with TRBJ1-2; D might be TRBD1 (6 bases). Germline values: CDR1 MNHNS, CDR2 SASEGT. The V end lost 7 bases, the J end lost 0 bases, and 15 bases lay between the germline ends. CDR3 length equals 15 residues. CDR3 region: CASTSGHPSNYGYTF. For the CDR3, the DNA is TGTGCCAGCACATCGGGACACCCTTCTAACTATGGCTACACCTTC.

This sequence joins TRBV7-2 and TRBJ2-5; 13 nucleotides align to TRBD2. V shed 6 bases, J shed 12 bases, and the junction held 13 bases outside the gene matches. This CDR3 has 15 amino acids. CDR1 and CDR2 (germline): SGHTA, FQGNSA. CDR3 coding DNA: TGTGCCAGCAGACTAAGCCGGACTAGCGGGAGCCCAGAGTACTTC. This encodes CASRLSRTSGSPEYF.

The gene calls are TRBV30 and TRBJ2-7; D possibly uses TRBD1 or TRBD2 (5 bases each). The length of the CDR3 is 13 residues. V lost 4 bases and J lost 6, with 16 bases in between. In germline, CDR1 is GTSNPN, CDR2 SVGIG (reference sequence). The CDR3 here is CAWKGTLMGEQYF. The CDR3 coding sequence is TGTGCCTGGAAGGGGACCTTGATGGGCGAGCAGTACTTC.

This clone was detected ten times or more. The rearrangement joins TRBV7-8 to TRBJ2-3, with D tentatively TRBD2 (5 bases). Looked up from germline, CDR1 is SGHVS and CDR2 is FQNEAQ. The CDR3 is 14 residues long. Trimming cost V 5 bases and J 1 base, with 10 bases left between them. The CDR3 sequence is CASSVGIGTDTQYF. In DNA form, the CDR3 reads TGTGCCAGCAGCGTCGGGATTGGCACAGATACGCAGTATTTT.

The chain recombines TRBV28 with TRBJ2-7, with D possibly TRBD1 on 7 matching bases. In germline, CDR1 is MDHEN, CDR2 SYDVKM. This CDR3 spans 15 amino acids. V lost 7 bases to trimming and J lost 9 bases, with 25 bases between them. CDR3 sequence: CASNSGDRVLAVQYF. The CDR3 bases are TGTGCCAGCAATTCAGGAGACAGGGTATTAGCGGTGCAGTACTTC. Full variable domain (missing parts from reference TRBV28 and TRBJ2-7): DVKVTQSSRYLVKRTGEKVFLECVQDMDHENMFWYRQDPGLGLRLIYFSYDVKMKEKGDIPEGYSVSREKKERFSLILESASTNQTSMYLCASNSGDRVLAVQYFGPGTRLTVT.

The chain joins TRBV27 to TRBJ2-3, with TRBD2 matching 10 bases. The junction had 22 bases not matched to a gene; V was cut back by 5 bases and J by 5 bases. This CDR3 is built from 20 residues. In germline, CDR1 is MNHEY, CDR2 SMNVEV (reference sequence). Here the CDR3 DNA reads TGTGCCAGCAGTCCTTACGGACTAGCGGAGAGGATTCAGATGGGAGATACGCAGTATTTT. Translation: CASSPYGLAERIQMGDTQYF.

V gene TRBV27 combines with J gene TRBJ2-1; D is undetermined. Trimming removed 4 bases from V and 4 bases from J, with 8 bases in between. Germline V gene lookup returns CDR1 MNHEY and CDR2 SMNVEV (reference sequence). The CDR3 covers 13 residues. CDR3 nucleotide sequence: TGTGCCAGCAGTTCCGCCGAGTACAATGAGCAGTTCTTC. It is translated as CASSSAEYNEQFF.

The gene calls are TRBV7-3 and TRBJ2-2, with D uncertain. V was clipped by 5 bases and J by 2 bases, with 18 bases between them. The CDR3 is 17 amino acids. Per germline, CDR1 SGHTA and CDR2 FQGTGA. CDR3 nucleotide sequence: TGTGCCAGCAGCCCCCGGGCGACGAAATCAAACACCGGGGAGCTGTTTTTT. As protein: CASSPRATKSNTGELFF.

The chain recombines TRBV19 with TRBJ2-7, with TRBD2 matching 9 bases. J was trimmed by 4 bases and V by 5 bases; bases with no gene match: 9. CDR1 and CDR2 from the germline V gene are LNHDA and SQIVND (reference sequence). The CDR3 is 15 amino acids. DNA of the CDR3: TGTGCCAGTAGTGCCGGGGCGGGAGGGCCGTACGAGCAGTACTTC. This sequence encodes CASSAGAGGPYEQYF.

This clone came up once. CDR3 DNA sequence: TGTGCCAGCACCAATGAGGCGGATACGCAGTATTTT. Protein sequence: CASTNEADTQYF. The genes are TRBV6-5 and TRBJ2-3; D not certain. V shed 7 bases and J shed 6 bases, with 11 bases lying between them. CDR3 length equals 12 residues. Looked up from germline, CDR1 is MNHEY and CDR2 is SVGAGI.

The rearrangement uses TRBV7-3 and TRBJ2-6, with 7 bases matching TRBD1. Germline-derived CDR1 and CDR2 are SGHTA and FQGTGA. The CDR3 is made up of 18 amino acids. Unmatched junction bases numbered 6, after V lost 1 base and J lost 0 bases. The CDR3 protein is CASSLMGTVNSGANVLTF. The CDR3 DNA reads TGTGCCAGCAGCTTAATGGGGACAGTCAACTCTGGGGCCAACGTCCTGACTTTC.

J is TRBJ1-4 and V is TRBV28, with a tentative D call TRBD1 (6 bases). Trimming removed 6 bases at V and 0 bases at J, with 14 bases between. The CDR3 spans 16 residues. Per germline, CDR1 MDHEN and CDR2 SYDVKM. DNA for the CDR3: TGTGCCAGCAGGCCGGCAGGGGAGACAACTAATGAAAAACTGTTTTTT. Translation gives CASRPAGETTNEKLFF.

This chain uses TRBV5-1 with TRBJ2-5; TRBD2 matches at 11 bases. The CDR3 loop spans 16 amino acids. Germline CDR1 and CDR2: SGHRS and YFSETQ. V lost 4 bases and J lost 2; bases outside the gene matches: 7. CDR3 coding DNA: TGCGCCAGCAGCGCCCGTCTAGCGGGAGGTCAAGAGACCCAGTACTTC. Translating gives CASSARLAGGQETQYF.